The present entry profiles one T cell receptor beta chain with its context. What it binds is unknown. The entry originates in a study of CD8+ T cells in alopecia areata. The study's findings and limits: Having one nonresponder leaves uncertain how baseline CD8+ expansion relates to response. Scalp specimens additionally yield sequences from normal skin's resident alphabeta T cells.

cDNA prepared by RNA extraction and subsequent reverse transcription served as the template for sequencing. TCRdb's copy holds only in-frame clones and misses some; the assay was immunoSEQ multiplex PCR. Of approximately 180,000 clones detected, about 65% appear once; the ten largest clones hold approximately 1.3%. As for treatment: oral pan-JAK inhibitor, 5-10 mg twice daily. CDR3 length: 14 residues. Germline values: CDR1 SQVTM, CDR2 ANQGSEA. V lost 3 bases and J 6 bases, leaving 15 bases between the germline ends. This chain uses TRBV29-1 with TRBJ2-1, with TRBD2 as a possible D gene (7 bases). The source was CD4+ T cells sorted from blood, collected around week 50, from a patient treated with tofacitinib. The TCR comes from a human donor with alopecia areata. CDR3 residues: CSVERGRSGNEQFF. The CDR3 DNA reads TGCAGCGTTGAGCGGGGGCGGTCTGGCAATGAGCAGTTCTTC.